The clone carrying this T cell receptor (beta chain) was counted many times. The antigen is undetermined. The data were obtained in a study of Graves' ophthalmopathy and Graves' hyperthyroidism. The overall study: The collection of peripheral blood took place at initial diagnosis, before any treatment.

This CDR3 comprises 13 residues. Germline V gene lookup returns CDR1 MNHNS and CDR2 SASEGT. The V gene end was trimmed by 7 bases and the J gene end by 3 bases; junction bases not matched to a gene: 5. Being free of ophthalmopathy for 18 months of follow-up defined stable hyperthyroidism. The PBMCs had their origin in approximately 10 ml of fresh peripheral blood. General observations from the study: With less than 90% sensitivity and approximately 79% specificity, a 13-signature model separated ophthalmopathy from stable hyperthyroidism.

As the template, RNA transcripts were used to amplify TCR beta CDR3 regions. Scientists carried out first-round RT-PCR using HTBI primers and then a second-round multiplex PCR. TCRdb itself ran the multiplex PCR reads through MiXCR, one entry per CDR3 protein. The table has about 24,000 distinct CDR3 sequences, 48% seen once. Sequencing was done on a sample of peripheral blood. The J gene is TRBJ1-1, the V gene TRBV6-1; 7 nucleotides match TRBD1. This TCR was sampled from an adult woman with stable Graves' hyperthyroidism. CDR3 residues: CASTLDRDTEAFF. CDR3 nucleotides: TGTGCCAGCACCCTAGACAGGGACACTGAAGCTTTCTTT.